Below, 23 T cell receptor beta chains from the same sample are listed, as sequenced in a study of brain T cells in children with intractable seizures. Assay used: immunoSEQ multiplex PCR; TCRdb lists only in-frame clones, some missing. Of 88,000 or so clones in the sample, 90% to 95% are singletons; the top ten hold about 24%. The sample in question was peripheral blood, obtained at surgery. The receptors shown here come from a girl aged 2 to 9 with Rasmussen encephalitis and intractable seizures.

The CDR3 is CASSLSGDEQYF. Written as DNA, the CDR3 is TGTGCCAGCAGCTTGTCAGGTGACGAGCAGTACTTC. V gene TRBV5-4 combines with J gene TRBJ2-7; no firm D call. The germline V and J ends were trimmed by 1 base and 5 bases, with 7 bases remaining between them. CDR1 is SGHNT and CDR2 is YYREEE in the germline V gene (reference sequence). The CDR3 contains 12 residues.

The chain joins TRBV19 to TRBJ2-1; 9 bases agree with TRBD2. The CDR3 length is 15 residues. The germline CDR1 and CDR2 sequences are LNHDA and SQIVND (reference sequence). After removal of 6 bases from V and 1 base from J, the junction contained 4 bases not matched to a gene. CDR3 in amino acids: CASSPTSGSYNEQFF. CDR3 DNA sequence: TGTGCCAGTAGCCCGACTAGCGGTTCCTACAATGAGCAGTTCTTC.

The chain employs TRBV19 and TRBJ2-1; the match to TRBD2 covers 9 bases. Trimming removed 5 bases from V and 6 bases from J; junction bases left unmatched: 14. The CDR3 is 17 residues long. Germline CDR1 and CDR2: LNHDA and SQIVND (reference sequence). The CDR3 DNA reads TGTGCCAGTAGTCCCCATAACGGGCTAGCGGGAATCAATGAGCAGTTCTTC. As protein: CASSPHNGLAGINEQFF. The whole variable domain, filled in from reference TRBV19 and TRBJ2-1, reads DGGITQSPKYLFRKEGQNVTLSCEQNLNHDAMYWYRQDPGQGLRLIYYSQIVNDFQKGDIAEGYSVSREKKESFPLTVTSAQKNPTAFYLCASSPHNGLAGINEQFFGPGTRLTVL.

The chain uses TRBV7-9 and TRBJ2-5; D gene uncertain. Germline assignment: CDR1 SEHNR and CDR2 FQNEAQ (reference sequence). This CDR3 region has 15 residues. The V end was cut by 3 bases, the J end by 5 bases, with 16 bases between. The CDR3 bases are TGTGCCAGCAGCTTCGAAAGTGGGGAAAAGGAGACCCAGTACTTC. This sequence encodes CASSFESGEKETQYF.

The rearrangement uses TRBV25-1 and TRBJ1-1, with unresolved D. Germline CDR1 and CDR2: MGHDK and SYGVNS. Deletions cut 3 bases from V and 2 bases from J, with 10 bases between. This CDR3 spans 14 amino acids. CDR3 nucleotides: TGTGCCAGCAGTGACCGGCTAAGAAACACTGAAGCTTTCTTT. It yields the protein CASSDRLRNTEAFF.

This chain connects TRBV11-2 to TRBJ2-3; tentative D call: TRBD2 (6 bases). Trimming left V 0 bases short and J 3 bases short, with 10 bases between. This CDR3 contains 15 residues. Germline-derived CDR1 and CDR2 are SGHAT and FQNNGV. CDR3 nucleotide sequence: TGTGCCAGCAGCTTAGAGGGCGGGGTTACAGATACGCAGTATTTT. Its protein product is CASSLEGGVTDTQYF. Supplemented by reference TRBV11-2 and TRBJ2-3, the full variable domain reads EAGVAQSPRYKIIEKRQSVAFWCNPISGHATLYWYQQILGQGPKLLIQFQNNGVVDDSQLPKDRFSAERLKGVDSTLKIQPAKLEDSAVYLCASSLEGGVTDTQYFGPGTRLTVL.

V gene TRBV19 combines with J gene TRBJ2-7, with 7 bases matching TRBD1. The V segment lost 5 bases and the J segment 5 bases; nucleotides outside the gene matches: 9. The CDR3 loop spans 14 amino acids. CDR1 and CDR2 from the germline V gene are LNHDA and SQIVND (reference sequence). CDR3 nucleotide sequence: TGTGCCAGTAGTGTTCTAACGACAGGGAACGAGCAGTACTTC. Residues: CASSVLTTGNEQYF.

V is TRBV5-5 and J is TRBJ1-2, with a possible D match to TRBD1 (5 bases). V was trimmed by 6 bases and J by 8 bases, leaving 14 bases between them. In germline, CDR1 is SGHKS, CDR2 YYEKEE (reference sequence). The CDR3 contains 12 residues. Here the CDR3 DNA reads TGTGCCAGCACCAGTGGGACCCGCGGCTACACCTTC. Translation: CASTSGTRGYTF.

This rearrangement joins TRBV7-2 to TRBJ1-1, with D unclear. This CDR3 comprises 12 residues. CDR1 is SGHTA and CDR2 is FQGNSA in the germline V gene. V lost 1 base, J lost 5 bases, and 5 bases lay in between. The CDR3 region is CASSLGVTEAFF. CDR3 sequence (DNA): TGTGCCAGCAGCTTAGGCGTGACTGAAGCTTTCTTT.

This chain uses TRBV7-2 with TRBJ1-3; D not resolved. The V gene lost 7 bases and the J gene lost 0 bases, with 7 bases spanning the gap. The CDR3 is made up of 13 amino acids. Germline CDR1 reads SGHTA; CDR2 reads FQGNSA. CDR3 residues: CASTLSSGNTIYF. CDR3 coding DNA: TGTGCCAGCACTCTAAGCTCTGGAAACACCATATATTTT.

V and J are TRBV19 and TRBJ1-5; D possibly corresponds to TRBD1 (6 bases). V was pared by 7 bases and J by 4 bases, with 8 bases between. The CDR3 runs 12 residues. Per the germline V gene, CDR1 is LNHDA and CDR2 is SQIVND (reference sequence). The CDR3 spells CASNRVNQPQHF. CDR3 bases: TGTGCCAGTAACAGGGTTAATCAGCCCCAGCATTTT.

This rearrangement joins TRBV30 to TRBJ1-5; 9 bases line up with TRBD1. The CDR3 covers 14 residues. The germline V gene has CDR1 GTSNPN and CDR2 SVGIG (reference sequence). V trimming: 2 bases; J trimming: 9 bases; junction bases outside the gene matches: 8. For the CDR3, the DNA is TGTGCCTGGAGTAAAGGGACAGGGAGCGCGCCCCAGCATTTT. It translates to CAWSKGTGSAPQHF.

On this clone: Sequence at one end of the junction differs from germline and may be a read error. The chain recombines TRBV3-1 (or the pseudogene TRBV3-2) with TRBJ1-1; 8 bases match TRBD1. The CDR3 is 14 residues long. The V gene's germline CDR1 is LGHDT and CDR2 YNNKEL (reference sequence). CDR3: CASRQDRGRSEAFF. The CDR3 DNA follows: TGTGCCAGCAGGCAAGACAGGGGAAGATCTGAAGCTTTCTTT.

This chain uses TRBV24-1 with TRBJ2-7; 8 bases are shared with TRBD1. J was trimmed by 6 bases and V by 4 bases; bases with no gene match: 10. The germline CDR1 and CDR2 sequences are KGHDR and SFDVKD. The CDR3 has 15 amino acids. As DNA, the CDR3 is TGTGCCACCAGTGACGGACAGGGTAGAAGATTCGAGCAGTACTTC. Protein product: CATSDGQGRRFEQYF.

The V call is TRBV4-1, the J call TRBJ1-3; 7 bases line up with TRBD1. The CDR3 consists of 16 residues. Germline CDR1 reads MGHRA; CDR2 reads YSYEKL. Trimming removed 3 bases from V and 5 bases from J; junction bases left unmatched: 10. The CDR3 DNA reads as TGCGCCAGCAGCCATCAAAACAGGGACAGCCGAAACACCATATATTTT. Its protein product is CASSHQNRDSRNTIYF.

V and J are TRBV5-6 and TRBJ2-3, with D maybe TRBD1 (6 bases). Trimming left V 4 bases short and J 2 bases short, with 14 bases between. The CDR3 is made up of 15 amino acids. CDR1 and CDR2 (germline): SGHDT, YYEEEE. For the CDR3, the DNA is TGTGCCAGCAGCAACAATCGACAGGCCACAGATACGCAGTATTTT. It codes for CASSNNRQATDTQYF.

The V gene is TRBV30, the J gene TRBJ2-7, with unresolved D. Between the trimmed V and J ends, which lost 0 bases and 4 bases, there was a span of 4 bases. Germline-derived CDR1 and CDR2 are GTSNPN and SVGIG (reference sequence). The CDR3 extends over 11 amino acids. This CDR3 is CAWSVQYEQYF. The CDR3 DNA is TGTGCCTGGAGTGTACAGTACGAGCAGTACTTC.

This chain joins TRBV9 and TRBJ2-2; D is possibly TRBD2 (5 bases). There are 15 residues in the CDR3. Trimming removed 0 bases from V and 4 bases from J, with 10 bases in between. The germline gives CDR1 SGDLS, CDR2 YYNGEE. DNA of the CDR3: TGTGCCAGCAGCGTAGAACTAGAGATCACCGGGGAGCTGTTTTTT. It is translated as CASSVELEITGELFF.

The chain joins TRBV2 to TRBJ1-2; D gene unclear. V lost 5 bases and J lost 5, with 9 bases in between. CDR3 size: 12 residues. The germline V gene encodes CDR1 SNHLY and CDR2 FYNNEI. CDR3 residues: CASSRAEYGYTF. The DNA of the CDR3 is TGTGCCAGCAGTAGAGCTGAGTATGGCTACACCTTC.

CDR3 in amino acids: CASSLLGHGTYEQYF. The DNA for the CDR3 is TGTGCCAGCAGTTTATTGGGACACGGGACCTACGAGCAGTACTTC. The chain employs TRBV27 and TRBJ2-7; weak D call: TRBD1 (6 bases). Germline V gene lookup returns CDR1 MNHEY and CDR2 SMNVEV (reference sequence). The CDR3 totals 15 residues. V shed 1 base and J shed 2 bases, with 12 bases lying between them.

CDR3 amino acids: CASRGRDEQFF. Here the CDR3 DNA reads TGTGCCAGCAGGGGAAGGGATGAGCAGTTCTTC. The V call is TRBV2, the J call TRBJ2-1; D is undetermined. The CDR3 consists of 11 residues. V lost 6 bases and J lost 8, with 8 bases in between. CDR1 is SNHLY, CDR2 FYNNEI, per germline.

V and J are TRBV30 and TRBJ1-1; TRBD1 might be the D (5 bases). This CDR3 comprises 14 residues. Between the trimmed V and J ends, which lost 1 base and 3 bases, there was a span of 12 bases. Germline V lookup: CDR1 GTSNPN, CDR2 SVGIG (reference sequence). DNA for the CDR3: TGTGCCTGGAGTGGCAGGGCGGGGGACACTGAAGCTTTCTTT. As protein: CAWSGRAGDTEAFF.

The chain has TRBV7-6 and TRBJ2-7; 9 bases line up with TRBD1. Losses at the gene ends were 1 base for V and 7 bases for J; bases not matched to a gene: 5. CDR3 length: 14 amino acids. Germline CDR1 and CDR2: SGHVS and FNYEAQ. CDR3 in amino acids: CASSLGWDRAEQYF. CDR3 DNA: TGTGCCAGCAGCTTAGGTTGGGACAGGGCTGAGCAGTACTTC.